This is a list of T cell receptor beta chains from one sample in a study of blood T cell repertoires in COVID-19. Libraries were prepared by immunoSEQ multiplex PCR; TCRdb keeps only in-frame clonotypes and omits some of them. Of about 48,000 clones listed, 82% are singletons. The specimen sequenced was peripheral blood. The source of these receptors is a man aged 35 to 55 with acute or convalescent COVID-19. Each CDR3 is given with its conserved first and last residue. D genes are given only for firm matches. Rows give clone size only sometimes, using once, few, many, or a class for an expanded clone.

v_gene,j_gene,d_gene,abundance,CDR3aa,CDR3nt
TRBV12-5,TRBJ1-1,TRBD1,NA,CASGSDRGDTEAFF,TGTGCTAGTGGCTCGGACAGGGGGGACACTGAAGCTTTCTTT
TRBV11-2,TRBJ2-7,TRBD1,NA,CASSSTGVEQYF,TGTGCCAGCAGCTCGACAGGGGTCGAGCAGTACTTC
TRBV4-3,TRBJ2-2,NA,NA,CASSHIRSWGVNTGELFF,TGCGCCAGCAGCCATATCCGGTCGTGGGGGGTAAACACCGGGGAGCTGTTTTTT
TRBV6-5,TRBJ1-2,TRBD1,NA,CASSGQNYGYTF,TGTGCCAGCTCGGGACAGAACTATGGCTACACCTTC
TRBV24-1,TRBJ2-1,TRBD1,NA,CATSDGAGGNDEQFF,TGTGCCACCAGTGATGGGGCAGGGGGCAACGATGAGCAGTTCTTC
TRBV6-6,TRBJ2-1,TRBD2,NA,CASRARGEYNEQFF,TGTGCCAGCAGAGCACGGGGGGAGTACAATGAGCAGTTCTTC
TRBV4-2,TRBJ1-5,NA,NA,CASSAAQALDSNQPQHF,TGTGCCAGCAGCGCCGCACAGGCACTTGATAGCAATCAGCCCCAGCATTTT
TRBV9,TRBJ2-3,NA,NA,CASSAWALKTDTQYF,TGTGCCAGCAGCGCATGGGCCTTGAAAACAGATACGCAGTATTTT
TRBV5-6,TRBJ1-1,NA,NA,CASSLAQGRTEAFF,TGTGCCAGCAGCTTGGCGCAGGGGAGAACTGAAGCTTTCTTT
TRBV5-4,TRBJ2-7,NA,NA,CASSFWNGNYEQYF,TGTGCCAGCAGCTTCTGGAACGGGAACTACGAGCAGTACTTC
TRBV18,TRBJ2-5,NA,NA,CASSPLLQETQYF,TGTGCCAGCTCACCACTCTTGCAAGAGACCCAGTACTTC
TRBV13,TRBJ2-7,TRBD2,NA,CASSKGLAGGEQYF,TGTGCCAGCAGCAAGGGACTAGCGGGAGGGGAGCAGTACTTC
TRBV27,TRBJ1-6,TRBD1,NA,CASSSQPDRGEGPLHF,TGTGCCAGCAGTTCCCAACCGGACAGGGGGGAAGGACCCCTCCACTTT
TRBV6-1,TRBJ2-7,NA,NA,CASSEVGFYEQYF,TGTGCCAGCAGTGAAGTCGGGTTCTACGAGCAGTACTTC
TRBV4-1,TRBJ1-2,NA,NA,CASSQDWWSNYGYTF,TGCGCCAGCAGCCAAGACTGGTGGAGCAACTATGGCTACACCTTC
TRBV5-1,TRBJ2-3,TRBD1,NA,CASSLTRQGGTDTQYF,TGCGCCAGCAGCTTAACTAGACAGGGCGGCACAGATACGCAGTATTTT
TRBV7-9,TRBJ2-2,TRBD1,NA,CASSSFTGTGQTGELFF,TGTGCCAGCAGCTCTTTTACCGGGACAGGTCAGACCGGGGAGCTGTTTTTT
TRBV5-6,TRBJ2-1,TRBD2,NA,CASTFRGLALNEQFF,TGTGCCAGCACCTTTCGGGGACTAGCCTTGAATGAGCAGTTCTTC
TRBV5-1,TRBJ2-1,TRBD2,NA,CASSLAGASNEQFF,TGCGCCAGCAGCTTAGCGGGGGCGAGCAATGAGCAGTTCTTC
TRBV15,TRBJ1-4,TRBD1,NA,CATSRLPGTGDEKLFF,TGTGCCACCAGCAGACTACCCGGGACAGGGGATGAAAAACTGTTTTTT
TRBV4-1,TRBJ1-1,NA,NA,CASSKIEGRVTEAFF,TGCGCCAGCAGTAAGATAGAAGGGAGAGTGACTGAAGCTTTCTTT
TRBV3-1/TRBV3-2,TRBJ2-3,NA,NA,CASSQETASMADTQYF,TGTGCCAGCAGCCAAGAGACGGCTAGTATGGCAGATACGCAGTATTTT
TRBV27,TRBJ2-7,NA,NA,CASSLYSSYEQYF,TGTGCCAGCTCACTGTACAGCTCCTACGAGCAGTACTTC
TRBV5-1,TRBJ2-1,TRBD2,NA,CASSFFAGGSNEQFF,TGCGCCAGCAGCTTTTTTGCGGGGGGGTCAAATGAGCAGTTCTTC
TRBV28,TRBJ1-5,NA,NA,CASSLTWGVQPQHF,TGTGCCAGCAGTCTGACGTGGGGCGTTCAGCCCCAGCATTTT
TRBV19,TRBJ1-6,TRBD1,few,CASSTWDRSPLHF,TGTGCCAGTAGTACCTGGGACAGATCACCCCTCCACTTT
TRBV5-1,TRBJ1-2,NA,once,CASSPLQALGYTF,TGCGCCAGCAGCCCACTACAGGCCTTGGGCTACACCTTC
TRBV24-1,TRBJ2-1,NA,NA,CATNHSPGGLSNEQFF,TGTGCCACCAACCACAGTCCAGGCGGGTTGAGCAATGAGCAGTTCTTC
TRBV28,TRBJ1-5,NA,NA,CASLAGSQPQHF,TGTGCCAGCCTAGCGGGCTCTCAGCCCCAGCATTTT
TRBV14,TRBJ1-3,NA,NA,CASSQVQGSTGNTIYF,TGTGCCAGCAGCCAAGTGCAGGGGTCTACTGGAAACACCATATATTTT
TRBV10-1,TRBJ2-3,TRBD2,few,CASSDGSGGSRTDTQYF,TGCGCCAGCAGTGATGGTAGCGGGGGGTCGCGCACAGATACGCAGTATTTT
TRBV5-1,TRBJ1-4,TRBD1,NA,CASASGGVGGGEKLFF,TGCGCCAGCGCCTCAGGGGGCGTAGGTGGAGGTGAAAAACTGTTTTTT